These 30 T cell receptor beta chains were all obtained from the same sample, sequenced in a study of immune evolution from preneoplasia to lung adenocarcinoma. The table came from immunoSEQ multiplex PCR; TCRdb's copy has only in-frame clones and leaves some out. The sample includes 9,500 to 10,000 clones, 75% to 85% of them seen just once. Sequenced material: FFPE lung adenocarcinoma in situ tissue. All receptors derive from an older person with lung adenocarcinoma.

The chain carries TRBV2 and TRBJ1-1; TRBD1 might be the D (6 bases). The CDR3 is made up of 12 amino acids. Between the trimmed V and J ends, which lost 5 bases and 11 bases, there was a span of 15 bases. Germline V gene sequence: CDR1 SNHLY, CDR2 FYNNEI. The CDR3 loop reads CASSNSGENAFF. CDR3 nucleotides: TGTGCCAGCAGTAACTCAGGGGAGAATGCTTTCTTT.

CDR3 bases: TGTGCCAGCTCACTCGCGTCCACAGGGAATAATGAAAAACTGTTTTTT. Translated, it gives CASSLASTGNNEKLFF. This chain joins TRBV18 and TRBJ1-4; a possible D gene is TRBD1 (6 bases). Germline V gene lookup returns CDR1 KGHSH and CDR2 LQKENI. V was trimmed by 4 bases and J by 4 bases, leaving 16 bases between them. This CDR3 contains 16 residues.

The chain has TRBV7-9 and TRBJ2-3, with unresolved D. The V end was cut by 1 base, the J end by 0 bases, with 5 bases between. The CDR3 covers 14 residues. Germline V gene sequence: CDR1 SEHNR, CDR2 FQNEAQ (reference sequence). The CDR3 DNA follows: TGTGCCAGCAGCTTAGTACAGAGCACAGATACGCAGTATTTT. Encoded protein: CASSLVQSTDTQYF.

This clone was picked up a small number of times. The chain carries TRBV14 and TRBJ2-7; D is possibly TRBD1 (5 bases). This CDR3 spans 16 amino acids. Trimming pared 0 bases from V and 4 bases from J, leaving 16 bases between. Germline V gene lookup returns CDR1 SGHDN and CDR2 FVKESK. CDR3 DNA: TGTGCCAGCAGCCAAGATCTTTTAAGGGGTGATTACGAGCAGTACTTC. Its protein is CASSQDLLRGDYEQYF.

By its share, this clone is medium-sized. The chain recombines TRBV9 with TRBJ2-5, with TRBD1 matching over 11 bases. From germline, CDR1 is SGDLS and CDR2 YYNGEE. V lost 3 bases to trimming and J lost 4 bases; unmatched junction nucleotides: 5. The CDR3 has 15 residues. CDR3 in DNA: TGTGCCAGCAGCGGCGGACAGGGGGCTGGAGAGACCCAGTACTTC. Translated, it gives CASSGGQGAGETQYF.

This rearrangement joins TRBV6-6 to TRBJ1-3; D perhaps matches TRBD1 (6 bases). Trimming removed 6 bases from V and 4 bases from J, with 16 bases in between. Germline CDR1 reads MNHNY; CDR2 reads SVGAGI (reference sequence). The CDR3 runs 15 residues. The CDR3 here is CASSPGAAMGNTIYF. CDR3 bases: TGTGCCAGCAGCCCGGGGGCTGCGATGGGAAACACCATATATTTT.

The CDR3 DNA sequence: TGTGCCTGGAGTGTAAGTTGGGCCGCCGGGGAGCTGTTTTTT. Translating it yields CAWSVSWAAGELFF. The chain carries TRBV30 and TRBJ2-2; D unclear. Germline V gene data show CDR1 as GTSNPN and CDR2 as SVGIG (reference sequence). Trimming took off 0 bases at V and 6 bases at J, with 11 bases between the two ends. This CDR3 is built from 14 residues. Full variable domain (outside the CDR3, taken from reference TRBV30 and TRBJ2-2): SQTIHQWPATLVQPVGSPLSLECTVEGTSNPNLYWYRQAAGRGLQLLFYSVGIGQISSEVPQNLSASRPQDRQFILSSKKLLLSDSGFYLCAWSVSWAAGELFFGEGSRLTVL.

Only one count was recorded for this clone. The chain joins TRBV11-3 to TRBJ2-5, with a tentative D call TRBD2 (6 bases). Trimming cost V 4 bases and J 0 bases, with 9 bases left between them. The length of the CDR3 is 14 residues. Germline-derived CDR1 and CDR2 are SGHNT and YENEEA. CDR3 region: CASSSRTNQETQYF. The CDR3 nucleotides are TGTGCCAGCAGCTCCAGGACTAACCAAGAGACCCAGTACTTC. Supplemented by reference TRBV11-3 and TRBJ2-5, the full variable domain reads EAGVVQSPRYKIIEKKQPVAFWCNPISGHNTLYWYLQNLGQGPELLIRYENEEAVDDSQLPKDRFSAERLKGVDSTLKIQPAELGDSAVYLCASSSRTNQETQYFGPGTRLLVL.

The chain is built from TRBV29-1 and TRBJ1-5; TRBD1 matches 10 bases. Germline trimming cut 6 bases from V and 3 bases from J; bases unmatched to any gene: 2. Germline assignment: CDR1 SQVTM and CDR2 ANQGSEA. The length of the CDR3 is 13 residues. The CDR3 DNA is TGCAGCGTCGGGACAGGGGACAATCAGCCCCAGCATTTT. Translating it yields CSVGTGDNQPQHF.

The genes are TRBV18 and TRBJ1-5; weak D call: TRBD1 (5 bases). The CDR3 runs 13 residues. Per the germline V gene, CDR1 is KGHSH and CDR2 is LQKENI. V lost 4 bases, J lost 5 bases, and 9 bases lay in between. The CDR3 nucleotides read TGTGCCAGCTCACGGGACTGGCATCAGCCCCAGCATTTT. It encodes CASSRDWHQPQHF. The full variable domain, its missing parts supplied by reference TRBV18 and TRBJ1-5, is NAGVMQNPRHLVRRRGQEARLRCSPMKGHSHVYWYRQLPEEGLKFMVYLQKENIIDESGMPKERFSAEFPKEGPSILRIQQVVRGDSAAYFCASSRDWHQPQHFGDGTRLSIL.

The chain carries TRBV7-6 and TRBJ2-1; TRBD2 aligns across 7 bases. The ends lost 7 bases at V and 4 bases at J; junction bases unmatched: 10. CDR1 is SGHVS and CDR2 is FNYEAQ in the germline V gene. This CDR3 is 15 amino acids long. CDR3 region: CASTSQPGGYNEQFF. For the CDR3, the DNA is TGTGCCAGCACCTCCCAGCCGGGAGGATACAATGAGCAGTTCTTC.

The V gene is TRBV10-3, the J gene TRBJ1-2, with D maybe TRBD1 (6 bases). Germline lookup yields CDR1 ENHRY and CDR2 SYGVKD. V lost 6 bases to trimming and J lost 7 bases, with 12 bases between them. The CDR3 is made up of 12 amino acids. CDR3 DNA sequence: TGTGCCATCAGAGCCACAGGGTCTGGCTACACCTTC. Protein product: CAIRATGSGYTF.

The chain couples TRBV4-2 to TRBJ1-2, with 7 bases that match TRBD1. Germline V gene sequence: CDR1 LGHNA, CDR2 YNFKEQ. The V gene end was trimmed by 0 bases and the J gene end by 2 bases; junction bases not matched to a gene: 3. This CDR3 comprises 15 residues. This chain's CDR3 is CASSQDAGGNYGYTF. The CDR3 coding sequence is TGTGCCAGCAGCCAAGACGCAGGGGGGAACTATGGCTACACCTTC.

This clone is medium-sized (0.01 to 0.1%). The chain carries TRBV20-1 and TRBJ1-2; D not resolved. Germline V gene lookup returns CDR1 DFQATT and CDR2 SNEGSKA (reference sequence). This CDR3 has 11 amino acids. Trimming cost V 5 bases and J 6 bases, with 10 bases left between them. As DNA, the CDR3 is TGCAGTGCTGTTGGAGATCATGGCTACACCTTC. Translation gives CSAVGDHGYTF.

The chain uses TRBV7-2 and TRBJ1-5, with TRBD1 identical over 7 bases. The CDR3 consists of 16 residues. With 5 bases clipped from V and 3 bases from J, the junction kept 10 bases outside the gene matches. Germline CDR1 is SGHTA and CDR2 is FQGNSA. The CDR3 spells CASSPRPTGNNQPQHF. The CDR3, as DNA: TGTGCCAGCAGCCCTCGTCCGACAGGGAACAATCAGCCCCAGCATTTT.

This clone counts as medium-sized. The chain is built from TRBV5-1 and TRBJ2-4; D uncertain. V dropped 4 bases and J dropped 8 bases, with 19 bases sitting between them. There are 15 residues in the CDR3. CDR1 is SGHRS and CDR2 is YFSETQ in the germline V gene. The CDR3 region has the DNA TGCGCCAGCAGCCTAGGGCAGGCAGGAGTGGACATTCAGTACTTC. Protein product: CASSLGQAGVDIQYF.

This clone has a handful of counts. The chain has TRBV11-3 and TRBJ2-1, with D perhaps matching TRBD2 (6 bases). Trimming took off 3 bases at V and 9 bases at J, with 18 bases between the two ends. The CDR3 consists of 15 residues. Germline-derived CDR1 and CDR2 are SGHNT and YENEEA. The CDR3 DNA reads as TGTGCCAGCAGCTTGGGGGACTTATCTTCGGGTGAGCAGTTCTTC. Translating gives CASSLGDLSSGEQFF.

V gene TRBV20-1 combines with J gene TRBJ2-5; D is unresolved. The germline V and J ends were trimmed by 6 bases and 3 bases, with 5 bases remaining between them. The CDR3 totals 10 residues. The V gene's germline CDR1 is DFQATT and CDR2 SNEGSKA (reference sequence). The CDR3 region is CSAGEETQYF. CDR3 bases: TGCAGTGCCGGCGAAGAGACCCAGTACTTC.

The chain has TRBV28 and TRBJ1-1; TRBD1 is a possible D gene (6 bases). This CDR3 is built from 17 residues. CDR1 is MDHEN, CDR2 SYDVKM, per germline. The V end lost 4 bases, the J end lost 1 base, and 19 bases lay between the germline ends. CDR3 in amino acids: CASSSITASDRNTEAFF. The CDR3 DNA reads as TGTGCCAGCAGTTCCATTACGGCATCGGACAGGAACACTGAAGCTTTCTTT.

The CDR3 nucleotides read TGTGCCAGCAGCTTAATACGGGGGGGATCGAATACGCAGTATTTT. Translated, it gives CASSLIRGGSNTQYF. The V gene is TRBV7-2, the J gene TRBJ2-3; 8 nucleotides align to TRBD2. The CDR3 length is 15 residues. Germline values: CDR1 SGHTA, CDR2 FQGNSA. V dropped 2 bases and J dropped 7; count of bases not matched to a gene: 8.

V is TRBV7-8 and J is TRBJ2-3, with D tentatively TRBD1 (6 bases). Germline CDR1 SGHVS, CDR2 FQNEAQ. CDR3 size: 12 residues. The germline V and J ends were trimmed by 4 bases and 4 bases, with 6 bases remaining between them. The CDR3 sequence is CASSSGADTQYF. As DNA, the CDR3 is TGTGCCAGCAGCTCAGGGGCAGATACGCAGTATTTT.

The rearrangement links TRBV7-9 to TRBJ1-2; 7 bases line up with TRBD1. Germline V CDR1 and CDR2: SEHNR, FQNEAQ (reference sequence). The trim removed 6 bases at V and 2 bases at J, leaving 6 bases unmatched. The CDR3 loop spans 14 amino acids. The DNA of the CDR3 is TGTGCCAGCAGAAAGGGACAGAACAACTATGGCTACACCTTC. This gives the protein CASRKGQNNYGYTF.

The chain has TRBV19 and TRBJ2-3, with 7 bases that match TRBD1. The CDR3 totals 15 residues. Looked up from germline, CDR1 is LNHDA and CDR2 is SQIVND (reference sequence). V gave up 4 bases and J gave up 2 bases; unmatched junction bases: 6. The CDR3 DNA reads as TGTGCCAGTAGTAGCCAGACAGGGTTCACAGATACGCAGTATTTT. Its protein is CASSSQTGFTDTQYF.

This chain links TRBV19 with TRBJ1-1; D is possibly TRBD1 (6 bases). CDR1 is LNHDA, CDR2 SQIVND, per germline (reference sequence). This CDR3 comprises 15 residues. V gave up 2 bases and J gave up 5 bases, with 15 bases separating them. CDR3 loop: CASSIIDSRGTEAFF. DNA of the CDR3: TGTGCCAGTAGTATAATCGACTCAAGGGGGACTGAAGCTTTCTTT.

The chain combines TRBV7-2 with TRBJ2-1; 8 nucleotides align to TRBD2. V was clipped by 4 bases and J by 5 bases; unmatched bases: 4. Germline V gene sequence: CDR1 SGHTA, CDR2 FQGNSA. The CDR3 loop spans 14 amino acids. For the CDR3, the DNA is TGTGCCAGCAGCTCACTAGCGGCAAACAATGAGCAGTTCTTC. Translation gives CASSSLAANNEQFF.

This clone was observed a few times. V and J are TRBV10-2 and TRBJ2-1; TRBD2 aligns across 12 bases. The CDR3 length is 15 residues. Germline CDR1 WSHSY, CDR2 SAAADI. J was trimmed by 8 bases and V by 5 bases; bases with no gene match: 7. The CDR3 is CASSLAGGPGDEQFF. CDR3 nucleotide sequence: TGCGCCAGCAGTCTAGCGGGGGGGCCAGGGGATGAGCAGTTCTTC.

Only a few counts were recorded for this clone. This rearrangement joins TRBV6-1 to TRBJ2-2; no clear D gene. The germline V and J ends were trimmed by 1 base and 1 base, with 7 bases remaining between them. Germline V gene lookup returns CDR1 MNHNS and CDR2 SASEGT. The CDR3 runs to 15 residues. In DNA form, the CDR3 reads TGTGCCAGCAGTGAAGTAGTGCGGAACACCGGGGAGCTGTTTTTT. This sequence encodes CASSEVVRNTGELFF.

This clone showed up just a few times. The chain carries TRBV5-6 and TRBJ2-1; weak D call: TRBD1 (5 bases). The CDR3 has 16 residues. The germline V gene has CDR1 SGHDT and CDR2 YYEEEE. V was trimmed by 1 base and J by 0 bases, leaving 11 bases between them. The CDR3 DNA follows: TGTGCCAGCAGCTTGCCCGGCAGGGACTCCTACAATGAGCAGTTCTTC. Residues: CASSLPGRDSYNEQFF.

This chain uses TRBV2 with TRBJ1-3, with D hard to call. The length of the CDR3 is 12 residues. Trimming took off 7 bases at V and 9 bases at J, with 13 bases between the two ends. Per the germline V gene, CDR1 is SNHLY and CDR2 is FYNNEI. CDR3 protein: CASTGSPTTIYF. The CDR3 region has the DNA TGTGCCAGCACGGGGAGCCCAACCACCATATATTTT.

This chain joins TRBV4-3 and TRBJ2-7; TRBD2 is a possible D gene (6 bases). The CDR3 is 15 residues long. Germline CDR1 and CDR2: LGHNA and YSLEER. With 4 bases removed from V and 3 bases from J, the gap between germline ends came to 16 bases. Written as DNA, the CDR3 is TGCGCCAGCAGCCGTGTCTGGGACTCCATCTACGAGCAGTACTTC. Translating gives CASSRVWDSIYEQYF.